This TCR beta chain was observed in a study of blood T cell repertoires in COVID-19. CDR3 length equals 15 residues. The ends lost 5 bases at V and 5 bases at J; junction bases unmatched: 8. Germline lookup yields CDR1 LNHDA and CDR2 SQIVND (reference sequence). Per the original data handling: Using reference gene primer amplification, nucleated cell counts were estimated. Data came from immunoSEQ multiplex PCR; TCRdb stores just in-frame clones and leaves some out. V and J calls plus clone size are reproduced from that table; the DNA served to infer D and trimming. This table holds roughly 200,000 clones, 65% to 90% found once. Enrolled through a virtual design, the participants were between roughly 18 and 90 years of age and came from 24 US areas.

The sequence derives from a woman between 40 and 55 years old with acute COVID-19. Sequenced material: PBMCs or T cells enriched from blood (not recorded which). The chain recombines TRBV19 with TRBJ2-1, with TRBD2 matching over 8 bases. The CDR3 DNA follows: TGTGCCAGTAGTTGGGGTAGTAGCGGGAACAATGAGCAGTTCTTC. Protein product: CASSWGSSGNNEQFF.